Presented here are 11 T cell receptor beta chains from one specimen sequenced in a study of human T cells and chemical hapten exposure. Time point indicated: pre-sensitization, week 0. Treatment denoted: therapeutic diphenylcyclopropenone sensitization with weekly scalp DPC. TCRdb re-analysed the RACE reads in MiXCR, keeping a single row per CDR3 protein. The sample contains tens of thousands of distinct CDR3 sequences, around 11% of which appear only once. The sequencing used whole blood, collected in connection with sensitization to the hapten diphenylcyclopropenone (DPC). These receptor sequences come from a woman in her 30s with alopecia areata. Some clones in this sample may be carry-over from other donors' samples.

This clonotype has just a few counts. V and J are TRBV7-6 and TRBJ2-2, with D possibly being TRBD1 or TRBD2 (6 bases each). V was trimmed by 5 bases and J by 3 bases, leaving 13 bases between them. Germline CDR1 is SGHVS and CDR2 is FNYEAQ. The CDR3 contains 15 residues. CDR3 in amino acids: CASSGGRSYTGELFF. CDR3 sequence (DNA): TGTGCCAGCAGCGGGGGGCGGTCCTACACCGGGGAGCTGTTTTTT.

Points on this clonotype: One junction end disagrees with the germline gene, perhaps due to a read error. V is TRBV7-3 and J is TRBJ2-6, with 8 nucleotides matching TRBD2. Looked up from germline, CDR1 is SGHTA and CDR2 is FQGTGA. The CDR3 totals 16 residues. CDR3 in amino acids: CASNLTGGAGANVLTF. CDR3 nucleotide sequence: TGTGCCAGCAACTTAACGGGAGGGGCTGGGGCCAACGTCCTGACTTTC. The full variable domain, its missing parts supplied by reference TRBV7-3 and TRBJ2-6, is GAGVSQTPSNKVTEKGKYVELRCDPISGHTALYWYRQSLGQGPEFLIYFQGTGAADDSGLPNDRFFAVRPEGSVSTLKIQRTERGDSAVYLCASNLTGGAGANVLTFGAGSRLTVL.

This chain connects TRBV7-9 to TRBJ2-5; either TRBD1 or TRBD2 may fit D (5 bases each). From germline, CDR1 is SEHNR and CDR2 FQNEAQ (reference sequence). This CDR3 has 15 amino acids. V gave up 3 bases and J gave up 5 bases, with 16 bases separating them. The CDR3: CASSLTGTPAETQYF. In DNA, the CDR3 is TGTGCCAGCAGCTTGACCGGGACCCCGGCGGAGACCCAGTACTTC.

The rearrangement uses TRBV5-5 and TRBJ2-7; D is tentatively TRBD1 or TRBD2 (5 bases each). Trimming cost V 3 bases and J 3 bases, with 10 bases left between them. Germline values: CDR1 SGHKS, CDR2 YYEKEE (reference sequence). The CDR3 is 13 residues long. Here the CDR3 reads CASSSGPVYEQYF. Here the CDR3 DNA reads TGTGCCAGCAGCTCGGGACCGGTCTACGAGCAGTACTTC.

The genes are TRBV7-9 and TRBJ1-5; D unresolved. CDR1 SEHNR and CDR2 FQNEAQ come from the germline V gene (reference sequence). Trimming left V 3 bases short and J 7 bases short, with 7 bases between. This CDR3 is 12 amino acids long. The CDR3 nucleotides are TGTGCCAGCAGCTTCTCTGGACAGCCCCAGCATTTT. This codes for CASSFSGQPQHF.

The chain has TRBV18 and TRBJ2-7; D perhaps matches TRBD2 (5 bases). The CDR3 length is 15 residues. V dropped 4 bases and J dropped 1 base, with 14 bases sitting between them. Germline V gene sequence: CDR1 KGHSH, CDR2 LQKENI. This CDR3 is CASSLPESGSYEQYF. CDR3 DNA: TGTGCCAGCTCACTCCCCGAGTCGGGATCCTACGAGCAGTACTTC.

This chain uses TRBV18 with TRBJ2-2, with 13 positions matching TRBD2. Trimming removed 8 bases from V and 6 bases from J; junction bases left unmatched: 6. Germline V gene sequence: CDR1 KGHSH, CDR2 LQKENI. The CDR3 length is 15 residues. In nucleotides, the CDR3 is TGTGCCAGCCCTGGACTAGCGGGAGTTGCCGGGGAGCTGTTTTTT. Its translation: CASPGLAGVAGELFF.

This clonotype was found a few times. The chain recombines TRBV29-1 with TRBJ2-7, with D possibly matching TRBD2 (5 bases). Trimming pared 7 bases from V and 2 bases from J, leaving 12 bases between. This CDR3 is 12 amino acids long. Germline assignment: CDR1 SQVTM and CDR2 ANQGSEA. The CDR3, as DNA: TGCAGCGCCGGATCGGGGACCTACGAGCAGTACTTC. This codes for CSAGSGTYEQYF.

The chain joins TRBV2 to TRBJ2-2, with D possibly being TRBD2 (6 bases). Germline assignment: CDR1 SNHLY and CDR2 FYNNEI. Deletions cut 3 bases from V and 5 bases from J, with 19 bases between. The CDR3 covers 17 residues. Written as DNA, the CDR3 is TGTGCCAGCAGTGAGTCCCTACGCGGGACCAATACCGGGGAGCTGTTTTTT. Amino acids: CASSESLRGTNTGELFF.

In its sample, this clonotype was seen many times. The genes are TRBV11-2 and TRBJ1-5; no definite D call. Per germline, CDR1 SGHAT and CDR2 FQNNGV. Trimming removed 4 bases from V and 0 bases from J, with 13 bases in between. The CDR3 has 16 residues. This CDR3 reads CASSYRGMYSNQPQHF. DNA of the CDR3: TGTGCCAGCAGCTACCGAGGGATGTATAGCAATCAGCCCCAGCATTTT. Variable domain in full (rest from reference TRBV11-2 and TRBJ1-5): EAGVAQSPRYKIIEKRQSVAFWCNPISGHATLYWYQQILGQGPKLLIQFQNNGVVDDSQLPKDRFSAERLKGVDSTLKIQPAKLEDSAVYLCASSYRGMYSNQPQHFGDGTRLSIL.

This chain uses TRBV7-2 with TRBJ2-7, with unresolved D. Germline lookup yields CDR1 SGHTA and CDR2 FQGNSA. The CDR3 runs 13 residues. V lost 1 base and J 5 bases, leaving 9 bases between the germline ends. Here the CDR3 DNA reads TGTGCCAGCAGCTTAGGTTCCGTTGACGAGCAGTACTTC. This codes for CASSLGSVDEQYF.